The rows below give T cell receptor beta chains drawn from one sample of a study of blood T cell repertoires in COVID-19. Sequencing was performed with immunoSEQ multiplex PCR; in TCRdb, only in-frame clones are kept and a portion is missing. This table has 250,000 to 400,000 clones, about 85% appearing once. The sample comprised PBMCs or T cells enriched from blood (not recorded which). The receptors derive from a woman in her twenties or thirties who had been exposed to COVID-19. CDR3s include the opening cysteine and the closing phenylalanine or tryptophan. D genes are given only for firm matches. Size is omitted from some rows. Given values are once, few, many or a class for expanded clones.

v_gene,j_gene,d_gene,abundance,CDR3nt,CDR3aa
TRBV9,TRBJ2-7,.,.,TGTGCCAGCAGCGGCGCAGGTACACGGGGGGAGCAGTACTTC,CASSGAGTRGEQYF
TRBV5-4,TRBJ2-7,TRBD2,.,TGTGCCAGCAGCTTTCCAAGCGGGGGGGGAAACGAGCAGTACTTC,CASSFPSGGGNEQYF
TRBV27,TRBJ2-7,TRBD1,.,TGTGCCAGCAGTTTATTCACTCCTCGGACCGGGACAGGGACGTACGAGCAGTACTTC,CASSLFTPRTGTGTYEQYF
TRBV2,TRBJ2-7,.,.,TGTGCCAGCGTAAGCCGTTCCCTACAGGGAGGGGGCTACGAGCAGTACTTC,CASVSRSLQGGGYEQYF
TRBV4-1,TRBJ2-2,.,.,TGCGCCAGCAGCCAAGGACAGAACACCGGGGAGCTGTTTTTT,CASSQGQNTGELFF
TRBV30,TRBJ1-5,TRBD1,.,TGTGCCTGGAGTGGCGACAGGGTTGGGAATCAGCCCCAGCATTTT,CAWSGDRVGNQPQHF
TRBV4-2,TRBJ1-5,TRBD1,.,TGTGCCAGCAGCCAAGATATCGGGTATACAGGGGGCAATCAGCCCCAGCATTTT,CASSQDIGYTGGNQPQHF
TRBV2,TRBJ2-2,TRBD2,.,TGTGCCAGCGAGCTAGCGGGAGTGGGCACCGGGGAGCTGTTTTTT,CASELAGVGTGELFF
TRBV15,TRBJ1-2,TRBD1,once,TGTGCCACCAGCAGAGATCTGGGTCAGGGGGATGTTGGCTACACCTTC,CATSRDLGQGDVGYTF
TRBV6-5,TRBJ1-1,.,.,TGTGCCAGCAGTTACCGCGACAGGAGAGAAGCTTTCTTT,CASSYRDRREAFF
TRBV6-5,TRBJ2-7,TRBD2,once,TGTGCCAGCAGACTTACGTCACTAGCGGGGAACGAGCAGTACTTC,CASRLTSLAGNEQYF
TRBV21-1,TRBJ2-6,.,.,TGTGCCAGCAGTCTTTTATATTACATCTCTGGGGCCAACGTCCTGACTTTC,CASSLLYYISGANVLTF
TRBV28,TRBJ2-7,.,.,TGTGCCAGCACAAAAACAGGCACCTACGAGCAGTACTTC,CASTKTGTYEQYF
TRBV2,TRBJ1-2,.,.,TGTGCCAGCAGTGAAGGGGCAGGGGTTGATGGCTACACCTTC,CASSEGAGVDGYTF
TRBV28,TRBJ2-1,TRBD2,.,TGTGCCAGCAGTTTTAGCGGGAGGAAGAATGAGCAGTTCTTC,CASSFSGRKNEQFF
TRBV5-4,TRBJ2-1,.,.,TGTGCCAGCAGCTTGGCGGGAAGCGAAGGCTACAATGAGCAGTTCTTC,CASSLAGSEGYNEQFF
TRBV19,TRBJ2-1,TRBD2,.,TGTGCCACCGCACCTAGCGGGCTCTACAATGAGCAGTTCTTC,CATAPSGLYNEQFF
TRBV19,TRBJ2-7,TRBD2,.,TGTGCCAGTAGTTTTGGGCTAGCGGGCCGCTACGAGCAGTACTTC,CASSFGLAGRYEQYF
TRBV30,TRBJ1-3,.,.,TGTGCCTGGAGTAGGGGGGGCGCCGGAAACACCATATATTTT,CAWSRGGAGNTIYF
TRBV7-2,TRBJ2-7,TRBD2,.,TGTGCCAGCACCCCAACTAGCGGACTTCCCTACGAGCAGTACTTC,CASTPTSGLPYEQYF
TRBV3-1/TRBV3-2,TRBJ1-4,.,.,TGTGCCAGCAGCCATGGACAGATTCCAACTAATGAAAAACTGTTTTTT,CASSHGQIPTNEKLFF
TRBV11-1,TRBJ1-4,.,.,TGTGCCAGCAGCTTAGAGGACAGACAAAAACTGTTTTTT,CASSLEDRQKLFF
TRBV24-1,TRBJ2-3,.,.,TGTGCCACCAGCCCTAGCGCACCTACAGATACGCAGTATTTT,CATSPSAPTDTQYF
TRBV29-1,TRBJ2-7,TRBD1,once,TGCAGCGTTGAAAGGGACAGCTACGAGCAGTACTTC,CSVERDSYEQYF
TRBV27,TRBJ2-7,.,.,TGTGCCAGCAGTTTTCGGACACACTACGAGCAGTACTTC,CASSFRTHYEQYF
TRBV19,TRBJ2-2,.,few,TGTGCCAGTAGTAACCCCGGGGACACCGGGGAGCTGTTTTTT,CASSNPGDTGELFF